These 22 T cell receptor beta chains were all obtained from the same sample, sequenced in a study of blood T cell repertoires in COVID-19. Profiled with immunoSEQ multiplex PCR; TCRdb holds only in-frame clones, not every one. The table lists about 300,000 clones, about 89% of them singletons. Specimen: peripheral blood. The source of these receptors is a man in his forties with acute or convalescent COVID-19.

V is TRBV15 and J is TRBJ2-7, with 8 positions matching TRBD2. Germline lookup yields CDR1 LNHNV and CDR2 YYDKDF (reference sequence). V was clipped by 5 bases and J by 6 bases; unmatched bases: 6. The CDR3 is made up of 13 amino acids. CDR3 sequence reads: CATSASGGLEQYF. For the CDR3, the DNA is TGTGCCACCAGCGCTTCGGGGGGGCTCGAGCAGTACTTC.

The V gene is TRBV12-3 or TRBV12-4, the J gene TRBJ2-1, with TRBD1 matching 7 bases. Trimming cost V 5 bases and J 4 bases; bases outside gene matches: 2. There are 13 residues in the CDR3. The CDR3 here is CASSLTGYNEQFF. The CDR3 DNA reads as TGTGCCAGCAGTCTGACAGGGTACAATGAGCAGTTCTTC.

This chain joins TRBV18 and TRBJ1-2; D not resolved. With 6 bases removed from V and 0 bases from J, the gap between germline ends came to 11 bases. The CDR3 runs to 14 residues. Germline V gene lookup returns CDR1 KGHSH and CDR2 LQKENI. CDR3 coding DNA: TGTGCCAGCTCGCTAACAGACACTAACTATGGCTACACCTTC. It specifies CASSLTDTNYGYTF.

J is TRBJ2-1 and V is TRBV7-2, with a weak D call TRBD2 (6 bases). V was shortened by 2 bases and J by 8 bases, with 10 bases between the two germline ends. CDR1 is SGHTA and CDR2 is FQGNSA in the germline V gene. This CDR3 has 13 residues. DNA of the CDR3: TGTGCCAGCAGCTTAAGGCGGGGCTATGAGCAGTTCTTC. It codes for CASSLRRGYEQFF.

This chain connects TRBV10-2 to TRBJ2-1; D is ambiguous. Germline values: CDR1 WSHSY, CDR2 SAAADI. The CDR3 consists of 11 residues. The ends were cut back, 8 bases at V and 4 bases at J, with 6 bases in the middle. CDR3 protein: CASRVYNEQFF. The CDR3 nucleotides are TGCGCCAGCCGGGTTTACAATGAGCAGTTCTTC.

The chain joins TRBV4-2 to TRBJ2-1; TRBD2 aligns across 9 bases. Germline assignment: CDR1 LGHNA and CDR2 YNFKEQ. This CDR3 region has 16 residues. Trimming took 3 bases from V and 10 from J; bases not matched to a gene: 13. The CDR3 DNA reads as TGTGCCAGCAGCCAGGGCGGGGGGGCCTACTTCCCAGAGCAGTTCTTC. Encoded protein: CASSQGGGAYFPEQFF.

This clone was detected only a few times. The chain couples TRBV3-1 (or the pseudogene TRBV3-2) to TRBJ2-7; 7 bases map to TRBD1. The ends lost 4 bases at V and 7 bases at J; junction bases unmatched: 19. The CDR3 extends over 17 amino acids. The V gene's germline CDR1 is LGHDT and CDR2 YNNKEL (reference sequence). Here the CDR3 reads CASSLLTGAQGYVEQYF. Here the CDR3 DNA reads TGTGCCAGCAGCCTCCTAACCGGGGCACAGGGGTACGTGGAGCAGTACTTC.

The chain links TRBV7-8 to TRBJ1-6; 10 bases agree with TRBD1. Looked up from germline, CDR1 is SGHVS and CDR2 is FQNEAQ. This CDR3 region has 16 residues. Trimming at V came to 7 bases and at J to 7 bases, leaving 10 bases not matched to a gene. The CDR3 DNA reads as TGTGCCAGCACTTCGAATACGGGACAGGGGAATTCACCCCTCCACTTT. This sequence encodes CASTSNTGQGNSPLHF.

This clone was observed a few times. This chain links TRBV13 with TRBJ2-1, with TRBD1 matching 9 bases. The V gene end was trimmed by 2 bases and the J gene end by 5 bases; junction bases not matched to a gene: 1. CDR1 is PRHDT and CDR2 is FYEKMQ in the germline V gene (reference sequence). This CDR3 has 14 amino acids. DNA for the CDR3: TGTGCCAGCAGCTTAAGGACAGGGGACAATGAGCAGTTCTTC. Translated: CASSLRTGDNEQFF.

The V call is TRBV7-3, the J call TRBJ1-1, with D perhaps TRBD1 (6 bases). V lost 2 bases, J lost 8 bases, and 15 bases lay in between. Germline assignment: CDR1 SGHTA and CDR2 FQGTGA. The CDR3 sequence is 14 residues long. The CDR3 coding sequence is TGTGCCAGCAGCTTATCCCGGGACACAGCCGAAGCTTTCTTT. Amino acids: CASSLSRDTAEAFF.

The chain couples TRBV11-2 to TRBJ2-1; TRBD2 agrees at 9 bases. Germline V gene data show CDR1 as SGHAT and CDR2 as FQNNGV. This CDR3 region has 16 residues. V shed 1 base and J 10 bases; nucleotides not matched to a gene: 11. The CDR3 bases are TGTGCCAGCAGCTTAGTTCTGCGGGGGGGCCTCAAAGAGCAGTTCTTC. Protein sequence: CASSLVLRGGLKEQFF.

The chain recombines TRBV12-3 or TRBV12-4 with TRBJ1-2; D gene ambiguous. The CDR3 sequence is 13 residues long. The germline V and J ends were trimmed by 3 bases and 2 bases, with 7 bases remaining between them. Written as DNA, the CDR3 is TGTGCCAGCAGTTTGGAAGCGAACTATGGCTACACCTTC. Amino acid sequence: CASSLEANYGYTF.

The chain employs TRBV5-1 and TRBJ1-3; TRBD1 aligns across 7 bases. CDR3 size: 16 residues. CDR1 SGHRS and CDR2 YFSETQ come from the germline V gene. Trimming took 4 bases from V and 0 from J; bases not matched to a gene: 7. As DNA, the CDR3 is TGCGCCAGCAGCACTATGACAGGGTACTCTGGAAACACCATATATTTT. Protein: CASSTMTGYSGNTIYF.

This chain connects TRBV6-6 to TRBJ2-3; 7 nucleotides match TRBD2. The V gene end was trimmed by 2 bases and the J gene end by 0 bases; junction bases not matched to a gene: 2. Germline CDR1 MNHNY, CDR2 SVGAGI (reference sequence). This CDR3 comprises 15 residues. CDR3: CASSYLAASTDTQYF. The CDR3 nucleotides are TGTGCCAGCAGTTACCTAGCGGCGAGCACAGATACGCAGTATTTT.

The V call is TRBV6-5, the J call TRBJ2-2, with TRBD2 matching over 11 bases. With 2 bases clipped from V and 3 bases from J, the junction kept 2 bases outside the gene matches. Germline loops: CDR1 MNHEY, CDR2 SVGAGI. The CDR3 runs 16 residues. The CDR3 spells CASSYISGGDTGELFF. In DNA form, the CDR3 reads TGTGCCAGCAGTTACATTAGCGGGGGGGACACCGGGGAGCTGTTTTTT.

DNA for the CDR3: TGTGCCAGCAGTGAAGGACAGAACTATGGCTACACCTTC. It codes for CASSEGQNYGYTF. The rearrangement uses TRBV25-1 and TRBJ1-2; a weak D match, TRBD1 (6 bases). V lost 2 bases and J 2 bases, leaving 6 bases between the germline ends. The CDR3 consists of 13 residues. Germline lookup yields CDR1 MGHDK and CDR2 SYGVNS.

The chain combines TRBV2 with TRBJ2-3; D gene uncertain. The CDR3 extends over 12 amino acids. V lost 7 bases to trimming and J lost 6 bases, with 11 bases between them. Germline-derived CDR1 and CDR2 are SNHLY and FYNNEI. This CDR3 is CASILTPDTQYF. DNA for the CDR3: TGTGCCAGCATACTTACGCCGGATACGCAGTATTTT.

This clone was recorded only once. V gene TRBV6-5 combines with J gene TRBJ2-7; a weak D match, TRBD1 (6 bases). This CDR3 has 14 amino acids. In germline, CDR1 is MNHEY, CDR2 SVGAGI. The V end lost 5 bases, the J end lost 5 bases, and 16 bases lay between the germline ends. The CDR3 DNA reads TGTGCCAGCAGTAGAGGGACACAGGCCCACGAGCAGTACTTC. Protein: CASSRGTQAHEQYF.

The chain carries TRBV12-3 or TRBV12-4 and TRBJ2-6, with D hard to call. V was cut by 6 bases and J by 5 bases, with 8 bases left in between. The CDR3 contains 13 residues. The CDR3, as DNA: TGTGCCAGCAGGCCTAGGAGGGCCAACGTCCTGACTTTC. Its translation: CASRPRRANVLTF.

In its sample, this clone was seen a few times. The rearrangement uses TRBV30 and TRBJ1-5; TRBD1 matches at 7 bases. Germline V lookup: CDR1 GTSNPN, CDR2 SVGIG (reference sequence). The trim removed 0 bases at V and 6 bases at J, leaving 8 bases unmatched. This CDR3 spans 15 amino acids. CDR3 amino acids: CAWSVGSGGFQPQHF. The DNA of the CDR3 is TGTGCCTGGAGTGTAGGGTCAGGGGGGTTTCAGCCCCAGCATTTT.

The rearrangement links TRBV6-4 to TRBJ2-7; D is unclear. Germline CDR1 and CDR2: MRHNA and SNTAGT. This CDR3 has 14 residues. The V and J ends lost 5 bases and 0 bases respectively, with 11 bases between them. CDR3 nucleotides: TGTGCCAGCAGTCCCCCGACAAACTCCTACGAGCAGTACTTC. Its translation is CASSPPTNSYEQYF.

The chain recombines TRBV6-5 with TRBJ1-3; D ambiguous. Germline CDR1 and CDR2: MNHEY and SVGAGI. Trimming stripped 7 bases from V and 4 bases from J, with 14 bases between. The CDR3 length is 14 residues. The CDR3: CASTLGGAGNTIYF. Here the CDR3 DNA reads TGTGCCAGCACCTTAGGAGGAGCCGGAAACACCATATATTTT.